The clone carrying this T cell receptor beta chain was recorded a few times. What it binds is unknown. The template for TCR beta VDJ and CDR3 sequence profiling was genomic DNA. Each CDR3 protein is one row after TCRdb ran MiXCR on the reads. The table has 89,000 or so distinct CDR3 sequences, 65% to 70% seen once. This specimen comes from a study of CD8+CD57+ T cells in acquired aplastic anemia. Overall study context: Sorted CD4+ and CD8+ cells gave a mean 3.2 ug DNA, range roughly 0.2 to 27.4 ug. Overall study findings and caveats: Patients shared approximately 30 CD8+ CDR3 sequences with controls. Significance was not reached for CD8+ Simpson's diversity between patients and controls.

The length of the CDR3 is 15 residues. Between the trimmed V and J ends, which lost 5 bases and 5 bases, there was a span of 13 bases. Germline CDR1 SGHTA, CDR2 FQGTGA. Patients selected for sequencing had displayed CD8+CD57+ cell expansion by flow cytometry. Every one of the patients had aplastic anemia (severe, acquired). V gene TRBV7-3 combines with J gene TRBJ1-6; a weak D match, TRBD1 (5 bases). The specimen was sorted CD4+, CD8+, or CD8+CD57+ T cells (not recorded which) from PBMCs. The origin of this receptor is a human donor with aplastic anemia. The CDR3 sequence: CASSARDRDNSPLHF. The CDR3 bases are TGTGCCAGCAGCGCCCGAGACAGAGATAATTCACCCCTCCACTTT.